Following are 8 T cell receptor beta chains from one sample sequenced in a study of CD8 T cells in ankylosing spondylitis. Via MiXCR, TCRdb re-called the 5' RACE reads, giving one row per CDR3 protein. The table shows 300,000 to 350,000 distinct CDR3 sequences, with less than 25% occurring only once. The sample taken for sequencing was blood, either unsorted or a sorted T cell fraction (not recorded which). These receptors all come from a female donor with ankylosing spondylitis or in good health (not recorded which).

This clonotype was found many times. CDR3 amino acids: CASSYDGNQPQHF. Written as DNA, the CDR3 is TGTGCCAGCAGTTACGACGGTAATCAGCCCCAGCATTTT. The chain joins TRBV6-2 or TRBV6-3 to TRBJ1-5; D remains unclear. The CDR3 has 13 residues. The V and J ends lost 2 bases and 4 bases respectively, with 6 bases between them. Germline V lookup: CDR1 MNHEY, CDR2 SVGEGT.

V usage is TRBV7-2 and J usage is TRBJ2-1, with 8 nucleotides matching TRBD2. The V gene end was trimmed by 3 bases and the J gene end by 0 bases; junction bases not matched to a gene: 4. CDR3 size: 16 residues. Germline CDR1 is SGHTA and CDR2 is FQGNSA. The DNA for the CDR3 is TGTGCCAGCAGCTTGGCGGGAGGTAACTCCTACAATGAGCAGTTCTTC. Translating it yields CASSLAGGNSYNEQFF.

In its sample, this clonotype was seen many times. The V and J genes are TRBV7-9 and TRBJ2-7; a weak D match, TRBD2 (6 bases). This CDR3 region has 15 residues. The V and J ends lost 1 base and 1 base respectively, with 11 bases between them. CDR1 and CDR2 from the germline V gene are SEHNR and FQNEAQ (reference sequence). CDR3 sequence (DNA): TGTGCCAGCAGCTTAGTGAGCGGGCGATCCTACGAGCAGTACTTC. Protein: CASSLVSGRSYEQYF.

The sample holds a few counts of this clonotype. The rearrangement uses TRBV27 and TRBJ2-1, with D uncertain. This CDR3 region has 15 residues. Germline V gives CDR1 MNHEY, CDR2 SMNVEV (reference sequence). Trimming shortened V by 6 bases and J by 0 bases, and 12 bases separated the two germline ends. CDR3 region: CASRRQADSYNEQFF. The CDR3, as DNA: TGTGCCAGCAGGCGTCAGGCCGACTCCTACAATGAGCAGTTCTTC.

The chain employs TRBV6-5 and TRBJ1-1, with D perhaps TRBD1 (5 bases). V lost 2 bases and J lost 1, with 8 bases in between. The CDR3 extends over 14 amino acids. Per germline, CDR1 MNHEY and CDR2 SVGAGI. DNA of the CDR3: TGTGCCAGCAGTTACAAGGGACCGAACACTGAAGCTTTCTTT. It is translated as CASSYKGPNTEAFF.

This chain joins TRBV7-2 and TRBJ2-1; D uncertain. The germline V gene has CDR1 SGHTA and CDR2 FQGNSA. This CDR3 region has 13 residues. Trimming pared 6 bases from V and 6 bases from J, leaving 12 bases between. CDR3 nucleotide sequence: TGTGCCAGCAGTCCTCTGCTCGGCAATGAGCAGTTCTTC. Its protein is CASSPLLGNEQFF.

The chain links TRBV2 to TRBJ2-5; D unclear. The CDR3 has 12 amino acids. The germline V gene encodes CDR1 SNHLY and CDR2 FYNNEI. V lost 3 bases to trimming and J lost 4 bases, with 6 bases between them. The CDR3 region has the DNA TGTGCCAGCAGTGACGTAAGAGAGACCCAGTACTTC. It specifies CASSDVRETQYF.

V gene TRBV4-3 combines with J gene TRBJ2-2; possible D gene TRBD1, 6 bases. This CDR3 has 14 residues. Germline V gene data show CDR1 as LGHNA and CDR2 as YSLEER. The germline V and J ends were trimmed by 8 bases and 0 bases, with 10 bases remaining between them. The CDR3 DNA sequence: TGCGCCAGCCGGGACATAACGAACACCGGGGAGCTGTTTTTT. The encoded protein is CASRDITNTGELFF.